This is a list of T cell receptor beta chains from one sample in a study of blood T cell repertoires in COVID-19. Some clones are missing from TCRdb's copy, which holds only in-frame ones; the method was immunoSEQ multiplex PCR. The table records 300,000 to 450,000 clones, 81% of them present only once. Sequenced input: peripheral blood. Receptors originate from a human donor with acute or convalescent COVID-19. The donor label of this sample is uncertain. Each CDR3 is given with its conserved first and last residue. The D gene is left open where the match is weak. A row's size may be missing; if present it is once, few, many or a size class.

>TRBJ2-3|-|TRBV7-2|once
CASSLPSTDTQYF
TGTGCCAGCAGCCTCCCTAGCACAGATACGCAGTATTTT
>TRBJ1-5|-|TRBV28|-
CASSLRSLNQPQHF
TGTGCCAGCAGTTTACGCAGTCTTAATCAGCCCCAGCATTTT
>TRBJ1-2|-|TRBV18|-
CASSPTGTNYGYTF
TGTGCCAGCTCACCAACAGGGACTAACTATGGCTACACCTTC
>TRBJ1-6|-|TRBV7-9|few
CASSPTGVSPLHF
TGTGCCAGCAGCCCAACCGGGGTTTCACCCCTCCACTTT
>TRBJ2-5|-|TRBV30|-
CAWRPWGEETQYF
TGTGCCTGGAGACCATGGGGGGAAGAGACCCAGTACTTC
>TRBJ2-1|TRBD2|TRBV5-6|-
CASHTSGRVYNEQFF
TGTGCCAGCCATACTAGCGGGAGGGTGTACAATGAGCAGTTCTTC
>TRBJ1-5|TRBD1|TRBV5-6|once
CASSYLGGDTNQPQHF
TGTGCCAGCAGCTACTTAGGGGGCGACACCAATCAGCCCCAGCATTTT
>TRBJ2-3|-|TRBV5-4|-
CASRPTSGQADTQYF
TGTGCCAGCAGGCCTACCTCAGGGCAAGCAGATACGCAGTATTTT
>TRBJ1-6|-|TRBV18|-
CASSPTVNPNSPLHF
TGTGCCAGCTCACCGACAGTTAATCCTAATTCACCCCTCCACTTT
>TRBJ1-5|TRBD1|TRBV19|-
CASSKWTGDQPQHF
TGTGCCAGTTCCAAATGGACAGGGGATCAGCCCCAGCATTTT
>TRBJ2-1|-|TRBV11-2|-
CASSPGLYNEQFF
TGTGCCAGCAGCCCTGGACTCTACAATGAGCAGTTCTTC
>TRBJ1-2|-|TRBV7-2|-
CASSLERRFYGYTF
TGTGCCAGCAGCTTAGAACGGAGATTCTATGGCTACACCTTC
>TRBJ1-3|-|TRBV30|-
CAWSSRVHGNTIYF
TGTGCCTGGAGCTCCCGGGTCCATGGAAACACCATATATTTT
>TRBJ1-6|-|TRBV27|-
CASRLYSSYNSPLHF
TGTGCCAGCAGACTATACTCCTCCTATAATTCACCCCTCCACTTT
>TRBJ2-5|-|TRBV3-1/TRBV3-2|-
CASSRGGIGETQYF
TGTGCCAGCAGCCGCGGCGGGATAGGGGAGACCCAGTACTTC
>TRBJ2-1|-|TRBV5-1|-
CASSLARGAGIVNEQFF
TGCGCCAGCAGCTTGGCCCGGGGGGCGGGTATTGTGAATGAGCAGTTCTTC
>TRBJ1-2|TRBD1|TRBV5-1|few
CASSSKPGTDAYGYTF
TGCGCCAGCAGCTCGAAACCCGGGACAGACGCCTATGGCTACACCTTC
>TRBJ2-6|-|TRBV4-2|-
CASSQDSTYSGANVLTF
TGTGCCAGCAGCCAAGATTCAACCTACTCTGGGGCCAACGTCCTGACTTTC
>TRBJ1-2|-|TRBV15|once
CATSRVHGQKTYGYTF
TGTGCCACCAGCAGAGTCCACGGACAGAAGACCTATGGCTACACCTTC
>TRBJ2-1|TRBD2|TRBV19|-
CASSKRGGTYNEQFF
TGTGCCAGTAGTAAGCGGGGGGGAACGTACAATGAGCAGTTCTTC
>TRBJ2-1|TRBD1|TRBV27|-
CASSRDRGPYNEQFF
TGTGCCAGCAGTAGAGACAGGGGGCCATACAATGAGCAGTTCTTC
>TRBJ2-1|-|TRBV19|-
CASSRGGAGNEQFF
TGTGCCAGTAGCCGAGGGGGGGCAGGCAATGAGCAGTTCTTC
>TRBJ1-2|-|TRBV9|-
CASSVEGGNYGYTF
TGTGCCAGCAGCGTCGAGGGGGGGAACTATGGCTACACCTTC
>TRBJ2-5|TRBD1|TRBV18|-
CASSVEMGTVQETQYF
TGTGCCAGCTCGGTTGAGATGGGGACAGTCCAAGAGACCCAGTACTTC
>TRBJ2-3|TRBD2|TRBV2|-
CASSAGLAVITDTQYF
TGTGCCAGCAGCGCAGGCCTAGCGGTGATTACAGATACGCAGTATTTT
>TRBJ1-2|-|TRBV5-1|-
CASSLHSINYGYTF
TGCGCCAGCAGCTTGCATAGCATTAACTATGGCTACACCTTC
>TRBJ2-7|TRBD2|TRBV5-1|-
CASSTSGGSYEQYF
TGCGCCAGCTCTACTAGCGGGGGATCCTACGAGCAGTACTTC
>TRBJ2-5|-|TRBV18|-
CASSLQGSVLRETQYF
TGTGCCAGCTCCCTCCAGGGCAGCGTCCTCCGGGAGACCCAGTACTTC
>TRBJ1-6|-|TRBV27|-
CASSFLDSSNSPLHF
TGTGCCAGCAGTTTCTTGGACAGTTCTAATTCACCCCTCCACTTT
>TRBJ1-4|-|TRBV5-4|few
CASRVWGELNEKLFF
TGTGCCAGCAGGGTTTGGGGGGAACTCAATGAAAAACTGTTTTTT
>TRBJ1-6|-|TRBV19|-
CASSIFAANSPLHF
TGTGCCAGTAGTATCTTTGCGGCAAATTCACCCCTCCACTTT
>TRBJ1-2|-|TRBV5-6|-
CASSANYGYTF
TGTGCCAGCAGCGCGAACTATGGCTACACCTTC
>TRBJ1-2|-|TRBV7-2|-
CASNHNQGVGYGYTF
TGTGCCAGCAACCATAACCAGGGTGTTGGCTATGGCTACACCTTC
>TRBJ2-2|TRBD2|TRBV3-1/TRBV3-2|-
CASSKPRLAGGLNTGELFF
TGTGCCAGCAGCAAACCCAGACTAGCGGGAGGGCTGAACACCGGGGAGCTGTTTTTT
>TRBJ1-1|-|TRBV6-6|-
CASSSLRSIAEAFF
TGTGCCAGCAGTTCTCTGAGATCAATCGCTGAAGCTTTCTTT
>TRBJ2-7|-|TRBV6-5|-
CASRSYTELSYEQYF
TGTGCCAGCCGCAGTTACACAGAGCTCTCCTACGAGCAGTACTTC
>TRBJ2-7|-|TRBV5-1|-
CASSSDRAYEQYF
TGCGCCAGCAGCTCCGACAGAGCCTACGAGCAGTACTTC
>TRBJ2-2|-|TRBV21-1|-
CASIGDIGRQVFSGELFF
TGTGCCAGCATCGGGGACATTGGCAGGCAAGTTTTTTCCGGGGAGCTGTTTTTT
>TRBJ1-1|-|TRBV27|-
CASSPRAPGRDEAFF
TGTGCCAGCAGTCCTAGGGCCCCAGGGAGGGATGAAGCTTTCTTT
>TRBJ2-5|-|TRBV11-2|-
CASTPPGTGETQYF
TGTGCCAGCACCCCCCCAGGCACGGGGGAGACCCAGTACTTC
>TRBJ1-3|-|TRBV10-2|-
CASSLTGTNSGNTIYF
TGCGCCAGCAGCTTGACCGGGACAAACTCTGGAAACACCATATATTTT
>TRBJ2-3|TRBD1|TRBV5-4|-
CASSPAGGLFGRPQYF
TGTGCCAGCAGTCCAGCAGGGGGCTTGTTTGGCAGGCCGCAGTATTTT
>TRBJ1-3|-|TRBV28|-
CASSFLSQGRPSGNTIYF
TGTGCCAGCAGTTTTTTGTCCCAGGGAAGGCCCTCCGGAAACACCATATATTTT